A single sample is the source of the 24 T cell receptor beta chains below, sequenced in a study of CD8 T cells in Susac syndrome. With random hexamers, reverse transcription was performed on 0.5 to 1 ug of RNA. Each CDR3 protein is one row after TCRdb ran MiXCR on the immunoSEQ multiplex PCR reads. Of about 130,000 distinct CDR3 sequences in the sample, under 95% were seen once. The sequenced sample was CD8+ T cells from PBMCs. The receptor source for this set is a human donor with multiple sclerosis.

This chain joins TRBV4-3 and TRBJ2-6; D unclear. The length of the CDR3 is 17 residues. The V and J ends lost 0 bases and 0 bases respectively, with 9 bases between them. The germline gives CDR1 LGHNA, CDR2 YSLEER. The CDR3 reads CASSQDGWGSGANVLTF. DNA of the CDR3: TGCGCCAGCAGCCAAGATGGGTGGGGCTCTGGGGCCAACGTCCTGACTTTC.

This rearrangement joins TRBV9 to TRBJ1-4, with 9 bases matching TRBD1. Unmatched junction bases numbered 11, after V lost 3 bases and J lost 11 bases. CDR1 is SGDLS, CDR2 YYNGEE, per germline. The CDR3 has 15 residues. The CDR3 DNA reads TGTGCCAGCAGCGCGGAACCGGGACAGGGACGGAAACTGTTTTTT. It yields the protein CASSAEPGQGRKLFF.

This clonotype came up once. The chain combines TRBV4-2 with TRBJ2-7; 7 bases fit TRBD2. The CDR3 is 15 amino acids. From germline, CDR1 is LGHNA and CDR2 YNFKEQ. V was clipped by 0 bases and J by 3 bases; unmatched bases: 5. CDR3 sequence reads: CASSQEARENYEQYF. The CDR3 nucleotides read TGTGCCAGCAGCCAAGAGGCGCGGGAGAACTACGAGCAGTACTTC.

The CDR3 nucleotides read TGTGCCAGCAGCGAAGAAGGGACTGATGGAAACACCATATATTTT. It is translated as CASSEEGTDGNTIYF. V and J are TRBV7-9 and TRBJ1-3, with D tentatively TRBD1 (5 bases). Trimming stripped 5 bases from V and 3 bases from J, with 14 bases between. CDR1 is SEHNR and CDR2 is FQNEAQ in the germline V gene (reference sequence). There are 15 residues in the CDR3.

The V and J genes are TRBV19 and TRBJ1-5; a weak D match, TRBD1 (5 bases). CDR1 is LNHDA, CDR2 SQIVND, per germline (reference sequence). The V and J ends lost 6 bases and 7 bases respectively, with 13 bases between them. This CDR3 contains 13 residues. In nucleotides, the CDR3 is TGTGCCAGTAGCAGGGCCCCTCTACAGCCCCAGCATTTT. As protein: CASSRAPLQPQHF.

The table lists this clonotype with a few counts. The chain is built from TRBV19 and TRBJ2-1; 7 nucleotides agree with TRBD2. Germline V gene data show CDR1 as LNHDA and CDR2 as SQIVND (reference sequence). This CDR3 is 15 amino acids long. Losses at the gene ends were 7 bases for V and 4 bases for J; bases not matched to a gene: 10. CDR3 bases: TGTGCCAGTACCCCCGGCCTAGCGGCTTACAATGAGCAGTTCTTC. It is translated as CASTPGLAAYNEQFF. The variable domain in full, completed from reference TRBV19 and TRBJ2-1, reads DGGITQSPKYLFRKEGQNVTLSCEQNLNHDAMYWYRQDPGQGLRLIYYSQIVNDFQKGDIAEGYSVSREKKESFPLTVTSAQKNPTAFYLCASTPGLAAYNEQFFGPGTRLTVL.

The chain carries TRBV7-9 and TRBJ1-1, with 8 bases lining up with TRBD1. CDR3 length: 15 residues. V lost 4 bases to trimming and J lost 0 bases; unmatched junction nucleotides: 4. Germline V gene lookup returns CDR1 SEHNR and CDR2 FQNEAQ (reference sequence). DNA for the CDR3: TGTGCCAGCAGCTCACCAGGGGGCCTGAACACTGAAGCTTTCTTT. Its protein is CASSSPGGLNTEAFF.

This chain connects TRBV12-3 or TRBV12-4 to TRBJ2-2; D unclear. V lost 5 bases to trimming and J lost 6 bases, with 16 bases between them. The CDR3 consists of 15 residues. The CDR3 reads CASSPTPLGAGELFF. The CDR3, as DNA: TGTGCCAGCAGTCCCACCCCCTTGGGTGCCGGGGAGCTGTTTTTT.

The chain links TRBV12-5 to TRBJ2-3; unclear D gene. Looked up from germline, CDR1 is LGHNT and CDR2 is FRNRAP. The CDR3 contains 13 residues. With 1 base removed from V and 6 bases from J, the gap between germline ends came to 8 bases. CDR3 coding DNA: TGTGCTAGTGGTTTGGGGAGTTCGGATACGCAGTATTTT. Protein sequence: CASGLGSSDTQYF.

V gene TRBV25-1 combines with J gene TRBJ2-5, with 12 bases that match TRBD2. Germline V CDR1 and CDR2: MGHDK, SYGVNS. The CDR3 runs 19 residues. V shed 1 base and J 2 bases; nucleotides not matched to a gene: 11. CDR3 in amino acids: CASSESQKLAGGWQETQYF. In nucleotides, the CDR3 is TGTGCCAGCAGTGAATCCCAGAAACTAGCGGGAGGTTGGCAAGAGACCCAGTACTTC.

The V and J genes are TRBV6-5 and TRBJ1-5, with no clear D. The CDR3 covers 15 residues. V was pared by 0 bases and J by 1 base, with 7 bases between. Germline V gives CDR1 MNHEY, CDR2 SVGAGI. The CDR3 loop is CASSYSGGSNQPQHF. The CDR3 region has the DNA TGTGCCAGCAGTTACTCAGGAGGGAGCAATCAGCCCCAGCATTTT.

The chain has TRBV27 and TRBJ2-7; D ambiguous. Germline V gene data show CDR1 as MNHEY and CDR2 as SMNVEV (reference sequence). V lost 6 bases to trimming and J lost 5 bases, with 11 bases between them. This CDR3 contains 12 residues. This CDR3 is CASSHGPNEQYF. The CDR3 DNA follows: TGTGCCAGCAGCCATGGCCCCAACGAGCAGTACTTC.

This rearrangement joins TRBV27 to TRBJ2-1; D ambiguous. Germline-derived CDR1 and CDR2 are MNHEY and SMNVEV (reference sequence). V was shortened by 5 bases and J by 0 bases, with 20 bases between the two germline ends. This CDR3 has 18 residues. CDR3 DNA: TGTGCCAGCAGTCCACCGAGTTCCGGCGTCATCTCCTACAATGAGCAGTTCTTC. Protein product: CASSPPSSGVISYNEQFF.

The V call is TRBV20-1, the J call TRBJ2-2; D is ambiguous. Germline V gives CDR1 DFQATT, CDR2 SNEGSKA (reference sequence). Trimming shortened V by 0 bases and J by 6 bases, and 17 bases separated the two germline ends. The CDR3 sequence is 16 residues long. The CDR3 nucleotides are TGCAGTGCTAGAGATCGGCAAGCATCTGCCTCCGGGGAGCTGTTTTTT. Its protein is CSARDRQASASGELFF.

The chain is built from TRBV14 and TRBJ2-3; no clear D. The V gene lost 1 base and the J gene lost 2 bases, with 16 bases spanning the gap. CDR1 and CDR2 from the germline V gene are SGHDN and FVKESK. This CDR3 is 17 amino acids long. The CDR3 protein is CASSQAGGYGNTDTQYF. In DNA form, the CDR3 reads TGTGCCAGCAGCCAAGCGGGTGGTTACGGAAACACAGATACGCAGTATTTT.

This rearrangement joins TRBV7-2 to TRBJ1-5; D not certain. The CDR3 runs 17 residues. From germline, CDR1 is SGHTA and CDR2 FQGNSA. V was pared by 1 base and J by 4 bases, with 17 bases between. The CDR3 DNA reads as TGTGCCAGCAGCTTAGACCCTCAGAAGGTTGGGAATCAGCCCCAGCATTTT. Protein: CASSLDPQKVGNQPQHF.

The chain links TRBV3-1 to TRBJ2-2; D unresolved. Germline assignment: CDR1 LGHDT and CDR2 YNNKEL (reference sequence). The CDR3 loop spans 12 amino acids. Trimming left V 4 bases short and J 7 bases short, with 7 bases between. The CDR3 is CASSPSIGELFF. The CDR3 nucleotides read TGTGCCAGCAGCCCCAGTATCGGGGAGCTGTTTTTT.

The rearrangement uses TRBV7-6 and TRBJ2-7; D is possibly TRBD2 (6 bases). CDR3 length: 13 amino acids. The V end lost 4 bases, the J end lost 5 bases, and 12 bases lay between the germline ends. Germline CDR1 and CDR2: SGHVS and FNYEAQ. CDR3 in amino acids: CASSSRDFDEQYF. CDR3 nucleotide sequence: TGTGCCAGCAGCTCCCGGGACTTCGACGAGCAGTACTTC.

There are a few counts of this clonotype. CDR3 coding DNA: TGCAGCGCCGAGGCGGGACAGGGTTTCGAGCAGTACTTC. Protein: CSAEAGQGFEQYF. The chain recombines TRBV29-1 with TRBJ2-7; 9 bases match TRBD1. V shed 7 bases, J shed 6 bases, and the junction held 10 bases outside the gene matches. The CDR3 extends over 13 amino acids. The V gene's germline CDR1 is SQVTM and CDR2 ANQGSEA.

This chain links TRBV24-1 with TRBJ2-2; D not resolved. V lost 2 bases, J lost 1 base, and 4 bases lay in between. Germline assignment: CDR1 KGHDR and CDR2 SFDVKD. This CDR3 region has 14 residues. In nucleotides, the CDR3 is TGTGCCACCAGTGATTCCGGGAACACCGGGGAGCTGTTTTTT. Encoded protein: CATSDSGNTGELFF.

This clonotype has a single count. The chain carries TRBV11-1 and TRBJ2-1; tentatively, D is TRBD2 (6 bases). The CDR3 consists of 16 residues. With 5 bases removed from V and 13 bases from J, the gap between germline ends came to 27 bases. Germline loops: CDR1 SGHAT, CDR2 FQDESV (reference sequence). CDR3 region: CASSLEDWGVHPSQFF. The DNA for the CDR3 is TGTGCCAGCAGCCTAGAGGACTGGGGGGTTCACCCATCTCAGTTCTTC.

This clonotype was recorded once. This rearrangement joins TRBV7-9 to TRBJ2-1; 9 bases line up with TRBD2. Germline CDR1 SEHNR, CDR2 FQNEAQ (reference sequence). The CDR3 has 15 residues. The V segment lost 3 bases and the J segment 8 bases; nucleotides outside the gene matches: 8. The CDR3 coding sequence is TGTGCCAGCAGCTTCGGCGGGAGGGCCGGTGATGAGCAGTTCTTC. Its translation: CASSFGGRAGDEQFF.

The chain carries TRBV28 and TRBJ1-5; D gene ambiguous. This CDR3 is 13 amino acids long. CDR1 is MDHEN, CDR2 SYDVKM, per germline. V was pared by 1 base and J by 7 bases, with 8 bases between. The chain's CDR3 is CASSLFGEQPQHF. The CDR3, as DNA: TGTGCCAGCAGTTTATTCGGAGAGCAGCCCCAGCATTTT.

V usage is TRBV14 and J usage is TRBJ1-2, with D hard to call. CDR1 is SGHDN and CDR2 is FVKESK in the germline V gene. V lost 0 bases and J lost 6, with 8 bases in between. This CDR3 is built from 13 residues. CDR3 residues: CASSQDSFHGYTF. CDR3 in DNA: TGTGCCAGCAGCCAAGACAGTTTCCATGGCTACACCTTC.